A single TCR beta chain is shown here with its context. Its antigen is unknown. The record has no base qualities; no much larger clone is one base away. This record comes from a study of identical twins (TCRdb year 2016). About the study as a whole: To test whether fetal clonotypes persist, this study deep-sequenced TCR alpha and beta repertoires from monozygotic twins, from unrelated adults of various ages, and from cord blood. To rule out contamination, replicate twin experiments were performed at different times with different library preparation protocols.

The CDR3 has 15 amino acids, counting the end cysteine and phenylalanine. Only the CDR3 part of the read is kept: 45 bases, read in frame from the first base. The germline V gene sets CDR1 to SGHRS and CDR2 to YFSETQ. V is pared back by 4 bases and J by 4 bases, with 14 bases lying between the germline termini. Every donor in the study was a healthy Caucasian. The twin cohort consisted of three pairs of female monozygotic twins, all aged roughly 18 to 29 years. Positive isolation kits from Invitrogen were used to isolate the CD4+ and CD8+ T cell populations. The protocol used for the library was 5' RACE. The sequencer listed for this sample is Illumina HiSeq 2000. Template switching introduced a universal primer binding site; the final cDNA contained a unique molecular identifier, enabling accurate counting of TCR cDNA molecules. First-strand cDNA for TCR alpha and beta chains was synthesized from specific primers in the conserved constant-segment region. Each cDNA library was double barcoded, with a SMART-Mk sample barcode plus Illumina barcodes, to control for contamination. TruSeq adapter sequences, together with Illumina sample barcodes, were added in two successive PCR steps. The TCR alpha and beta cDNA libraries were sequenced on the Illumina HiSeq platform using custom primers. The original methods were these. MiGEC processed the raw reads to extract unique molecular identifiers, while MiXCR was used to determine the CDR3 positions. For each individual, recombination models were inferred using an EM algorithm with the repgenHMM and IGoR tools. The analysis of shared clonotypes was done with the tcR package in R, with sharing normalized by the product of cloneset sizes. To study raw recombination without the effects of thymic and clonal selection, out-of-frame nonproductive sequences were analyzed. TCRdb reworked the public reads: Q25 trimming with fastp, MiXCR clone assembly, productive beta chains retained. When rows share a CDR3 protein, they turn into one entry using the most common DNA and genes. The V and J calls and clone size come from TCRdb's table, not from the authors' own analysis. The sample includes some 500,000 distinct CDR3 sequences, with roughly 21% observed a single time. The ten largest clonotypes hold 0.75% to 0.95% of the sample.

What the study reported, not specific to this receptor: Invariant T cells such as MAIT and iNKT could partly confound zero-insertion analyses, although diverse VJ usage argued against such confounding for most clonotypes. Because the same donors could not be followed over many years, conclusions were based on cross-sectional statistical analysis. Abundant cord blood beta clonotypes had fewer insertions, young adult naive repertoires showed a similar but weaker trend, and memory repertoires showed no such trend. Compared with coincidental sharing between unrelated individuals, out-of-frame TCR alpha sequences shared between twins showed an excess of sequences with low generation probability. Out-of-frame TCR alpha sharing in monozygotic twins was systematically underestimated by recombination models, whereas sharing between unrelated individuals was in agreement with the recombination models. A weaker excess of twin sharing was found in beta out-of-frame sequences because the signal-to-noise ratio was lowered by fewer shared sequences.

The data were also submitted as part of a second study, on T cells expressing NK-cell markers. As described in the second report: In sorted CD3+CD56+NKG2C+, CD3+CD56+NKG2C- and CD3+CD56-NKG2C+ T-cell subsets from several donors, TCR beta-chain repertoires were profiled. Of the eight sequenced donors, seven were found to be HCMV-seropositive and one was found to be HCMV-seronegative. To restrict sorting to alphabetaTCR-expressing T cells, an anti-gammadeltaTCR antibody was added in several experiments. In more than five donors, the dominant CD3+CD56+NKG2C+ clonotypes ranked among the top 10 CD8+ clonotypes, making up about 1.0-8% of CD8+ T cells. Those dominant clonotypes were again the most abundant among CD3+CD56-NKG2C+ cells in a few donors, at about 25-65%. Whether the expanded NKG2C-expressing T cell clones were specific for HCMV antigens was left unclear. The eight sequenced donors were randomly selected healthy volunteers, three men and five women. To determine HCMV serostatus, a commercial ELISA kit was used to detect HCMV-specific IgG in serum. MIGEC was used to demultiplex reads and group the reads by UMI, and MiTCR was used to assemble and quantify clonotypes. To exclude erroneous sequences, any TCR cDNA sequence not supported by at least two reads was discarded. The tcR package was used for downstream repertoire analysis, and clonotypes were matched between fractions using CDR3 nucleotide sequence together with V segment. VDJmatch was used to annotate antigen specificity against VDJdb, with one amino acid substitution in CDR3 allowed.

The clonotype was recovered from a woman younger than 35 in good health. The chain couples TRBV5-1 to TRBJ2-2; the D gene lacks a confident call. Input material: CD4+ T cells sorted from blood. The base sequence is TGCGCCAGCAGCCCCTCCCCGGAAGCCACCGGGGAGCTGTTTTTT. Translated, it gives CASSPSPEATGELFF.